These T cell receptor beta chains were read from a single sample in a study of blood T cell repertoires in COVID-19. Assay: immunoSEQ multiplex PCR; the TCRdb copy retains only in-frame clones and omits some. The sample lists around 260,000 clones, about 89% occurring once. The sample comprised peripheral blood. These receptors were obtained from a woman aged 40 to 55 who had recovered from COVID-19. CDR3s include the opening cysteine and the closing phenylalanine or tryptophan. D genes are given only for firm matches. Only some rows state a clone size, as once, few, many or a class for expanded clones.

d_gene	v_gene	j_gene	abundance	CDR3nt	CDR3aa
TRBD1	TRBV3-1/TRBV3-2	TRBJ2-1	NA	TGTGCCAGCAGCCAAGATCAGGGGGCTCACAATGAGCAGTTCTTC	CASSQDQGAHNEQFF
TRBD2	TRBV10-3	TRBJ2-3	once	TGTGCCGCATTTAGTAGCGGGCGGCAGGGCACAGATACGCAGTATTTT	CAAFSSGRQGTDTQYF
NA	TRBV21-1	TRBJ2-1	NA	TGTGCCAGCAGCAAAGTACGGGGGGAGGTGTTCTTC	CASSKVRGEVFF
TRBD1	TRBV4-1	TRBJ2-7	NA	TGCGCCAGCAGCCAAGATCTTGGACAGGGGGACTACGAGCAGTACTTC	CASSQDLGQGDYEQYF
TRBD2	TRBV7-2	TRBJ2-7	NA	TGTGCCAGCAGCTTAGAAAGGACTAGCTACGAGCAGTACTTC	CASSLERTSYEQYF
TRBD2	TRBV20-1	TRBJ2-7	NA	TGCAGTGCCCTCCGGGGGGACGAGCAGTACTTC	CSALRGDEQYF
TRBD2	TRBV5-6	TRBJ2-2	NA	TGTGCCAGCAGCTCTTTGACTAGCGGGAGCTTGTACACCGGGGAGCTGTTTTTT	CASSSLTSGSLYTGELFF
NA	TRBV6-2/TRBV6-3	TRBJ2-5	NA	TGTGCCAGCAGTTACTCGGAGGGACTTCAAGAGACCCAGTACTTC	CASSYSEGLQETQYF
NA	TRBV19	TRBJ2-2	NA	TGTGCCAGTAGTTTGGAGGGAGGGGGCACCGGGGAGCTGTTTTTT	CASSLEGGGTGELFF
NA	TRBV7-3	TRBJ2-1	NA	TGTGCCAGCAGCCCACATCAGGGGAGCTCCTACAATGAGCAGTTCTTC	CASSPHQGSSYNEQFF
NA	TRBV28	TRBJ1-1	NA	TGTGCCAGCAGTCCCTTGGCGGGGGTGCGAACTGAAGCTTTCTTT	CASSPLAGVRTEAFF
NA	TRBV7-6	TRBJ2-2	NA	TGTGCCAGCAGCCCGACGGGAGAGGTCGGGGAGCTGTTTTTT	CASSPTGEVGELFF
TRBD1	TRBV18	TRBJ1-4	NA	TGTGCCAGCTCTCTACAGGGGGCAACTAATGAAAAACTGTTTTTT	CASSLQGATNEKLFF
TRBD2	TRBV7-9	TRBJ2-1	NA	TGTGCCAGCAGCCCCAGACTAGCGCGAAGCTCCTACAATGAGCAGTTCTTC	CASSPRLARSSYNEQFF
NA	TRBV7-6	TRBJ1-3	NA	TGTGCCAGCAGCTTAAACAGTGGCGGAAACACCATATATTTT	CASSLNSGGNTIYF
NA	TRBV11-2	TRBJ2-1	NA	TGTGCCAGCCTCCCCCTAACGGGGAATGAGCAGTTCTTC	CASLPLTGNEQFF
TRBD1	TRBV28	TRBJ2-7	NA	TGTGCCAGCAGAGGACAGGGTTGGTACGAGCAGTACTTC	CASRGQGWYEQYF
NA	TRBV6-6	TRBJ1-6	once	TGTGCCAGCAGTTACGAGGGCGGCTATAATTCACCCCTCCACTTT	CASSYEGGYNSPLHF
TRBD1	TRBV30	TRBJ2-2	NA	TGTGCCTGGAGATTTTATTTTTTGGTGATAAGGACAGGGCGGCCCGGGGAGCTGTTTTTT	CAWRFYFLVIRTGRPGELFF
NA	TRBV30	TRBJ1-4	NA	TGTGCCTGGAGCCTCCGAGGGGGTGAAAAACTGTTTTTT	CAWSLRGGEKLFF
TRBD1	TRBV5-6	TRBJ1-2	NA	TGTGCCAGCAGCTTGGGGACAGGGGGCCTCTATGGCTACACCTTC	CASSLGTGGLYGYTF
TRBD1	TRBV6-5	TRBJ1-6	NA	TGTGCCAGCAGTAATCGAGGACAGGATAATTCACCCCTCCACTTT	CASSNRGQDNSPLHF
TRBD1	TRBV11-1	TRBJ1-4	NA	TGTGCCAGCAGCCGGAACAGGGGTGCTAATGAAAAACTGTTTTTT	CASSRNRGANEKLFF
TRBD1	TRBV6-5	TRBJ1-1	NA	TGTGCCAGCAGGCTCGACCCGGGACAGCCTTCCAAAGCTTTCTTT	CASRLDPGQPSKAFF
NA	TRBV24-1	TRBJ2-5	NA	TGTGCCACCAGTGATGGCGGGATGGAGACCCAGTACTTC	CATSDGGMETQYF
TRBD2	TRBV5-8	TRBJ2-7	NA	TGTGCCAGCAGCTTGGGCCTAGCGGGAGGCGGTGGCGACGAGCAGTACTTC	CASSLGLAGGGGDEQYF
NA	TRBV11-3	TRBJ2-7	once	TGTGCCAGCAGCGCTCGCCAAGACAGGCCATACGAGCAGTACTTC	CASSARQDRPYEQYF
NA	TRBV27	TRBJ2-1	NA	TGTGCCAGCAGTTACACTAGCCGCAATGAGCAGTTCTTC	CASSYTSRNEQFF
NA	TRBV4-1	TRBJ1-2	NA	TGCGCCAGCAGCCAAGACGTTTACTATGGCTACACCTTC	CASSQDVYYGYTF
TRBD2	TRBV10-3	TRBJ2-3	NA	TGTGCCATCAGTGAGTTGCGGGAGATTTCAGATACGCAGTATTTT	CAISELREISDTQYF
TRBD2	TRBV5-1	TRBJ2-3	NA	TGCGCCAGCAGCCCCCTGGCGACTAGCTCAGATACGCAGTATTTT	CASSPLATSSDTQYF
NA	TRBV29-1	TRBJ1-1	NA	TGCAGCGCCACAGGGTCGATGACTGAAGCTTTCTTT	CSATGSMTEAFF
TRBD1	TRBV19	TRBJ2-2	NA	TGTGCCAGTAGTCGAACAGGGGCGACCGGGGAGCTGTTTTTT	CASSRTGATGELFF
NA	TRBV3-1/TRBV3-2	TRBJ2-1	NA	TGTGCCAGCACCTTGGGGCGGGGTCTTGCCAATGAGCAGTTCTTC	CASTLGRGLANEQFF
NA	TRBV7-8	TRBJ2-1	NA	TGTGCCAGCAGCTTAGTTTCACAGGGCAATGAGCAGTTCTTC	CASSLVSQGNEQFF
NA	TRBV11-2	TRBJ2-2	NA	TGTGCCAGCAGCCTTGGAGCCCCAGGGTACACCGGGGAGCTGTTTTTT	CASSLGAPGYTGELFF
NA	TRBV11-2	TRBJ1-1	NA	TGTGCCAGCAAAGGGGACACCGTTTACACTGAAGCTTTCTTT	CASKGDTVYTEAFF
TRBD1	TRBV19	TRBJ1-5	NA	TGTGCCAGTAGTGGGACAGTCAATCAGCCCCAGCATTTT	CASSGTVNQPQHF
TRBD2	TRBV5-1	TRBJ2-3	few	TGCGCCAGCAGCGCCACTAGCGGGGGGGGCACAGATACGCAGTATTTT	CASSATSGGGTDTQYF
TRBD2	TRBV15	TRBJ2-1	once	TGTGCCACCAGCCCCCTAGCGGGCCCGACCAATGAGCAGTTCTTC	CATSPLAGPTNEQFF
TRBD2	TRBV9	TRBJ2-2	NA	TGTGCCAGCAGCGCCCCTTCACTCGCGGGAGGGGGTGGCACCGGGGAGCTGTTTTTT	CASSAPSLAGGGGTGELFF
TRBD2	TRBV29-1	TRBJ2-7	NA	TGCAGCGTTCTAAAACTAGCGGGGATCTCCTACGAGCAGTATTTC	CSVLKLAGISYEQYF
TRBD2	TRBV11-2	TRBJ2-3	NA	TGTGCCAGCAGCTTAGGGGGGGAGAGCGGGAGTTTTACAGATACGCAGTATTTT	CASSLGGESGSFTDTQYF
NA	TRBV4-1	TRBJ1-2	NA	TGCGCCAGCAGCCAAGATTCACGGGAGGGACGAGTCTATGGCTACACCTTC	CASSQDSREGRVYGYTF
NA	TRBV19	TRBJ1-1	NA	TGTGCCAGCAGACCCGACAGGAACACTGAAGCTTTCTTT	CASRPDRNTEAFF
TRBD2	TRBV4-2	TRBJ2-1	NA	TGTGCCAGCAGCCAAGATCTGCCTAGCGGGAGGGCCCTCTACAATGAGCAGTTCTTC	CASSQDLPSGRALYNEQFF
NA	TRBV24-1	TRBJ2-5	once	TGTGCCACCAGTGTTGGGGGAGGTACTGCCGGGGAGACCCAGTACTTC	CATSVGGGTAGETQYF
NA	TRBV27	TRBJ2-1	NA	TGTGCCAGCAGTACCCAATACAGCTCCTACAATGAGCAGTTCTTC	CASSTQYSSYNEQFF
TRBD1	TRBV9	TRBJ1-3	few	TGTGCCAGCAGCTTTGACAGGGGTGGAAACACCATATATTTT	CASSFDRGGNTIYF
TRBD2	TRBV28	TRBJ2-3	NA	TGTGCCAGCAGTGGAACTAGCGGGGGGTTCTTTGGAGATACGCAGTATTTT	CASSGTSGGFFGDTQYF
NA	TRBV5-6	TRBJ1-5	NA	TGTGCCAGCAGCTCCCAGGGTTGGGGTCAGCCCCAGCATTTT	CASSSQGWGQPQHF
NA	TRBV5-1	TRBJ1-1	NA	TGCGCCAGCAGCTTGGTGGGGCCGGACACTGAAGCTTTCTTT	CASSLVGPDTEAFF
TRBD2	TRBV5-6	TRBJ2-1	NA	TGTGCCAGCAGCTCCACTAGCGGGAGGGCCCCCTACAATGAGCAGTTCTTC	CASSSTSGRAPYNEQFF